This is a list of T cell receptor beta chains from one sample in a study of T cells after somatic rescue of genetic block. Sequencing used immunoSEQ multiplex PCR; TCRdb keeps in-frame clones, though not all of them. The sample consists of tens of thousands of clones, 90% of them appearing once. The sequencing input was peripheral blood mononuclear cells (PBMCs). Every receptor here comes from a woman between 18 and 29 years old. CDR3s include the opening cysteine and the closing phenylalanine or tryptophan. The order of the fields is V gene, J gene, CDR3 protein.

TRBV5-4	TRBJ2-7	CASSPSGPSYEQYF
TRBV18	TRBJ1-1	CASSRSQGGRTEAFF
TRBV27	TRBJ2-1	CASSYSPGHLRKNNEQFF
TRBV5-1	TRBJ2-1	CASSSRQGPREDNEQFF
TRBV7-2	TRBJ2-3	CASSFLPGGRSTDTQYF
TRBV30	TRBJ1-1	CAWRTGLGTEAFF
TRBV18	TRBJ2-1	CASSPSSSSGTNEQFF
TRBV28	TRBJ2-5	CASTPLGETQYF
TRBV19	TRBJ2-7	CASKIAGAPSYEQYF
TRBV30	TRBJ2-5	CAWSVRSSVAETQYF
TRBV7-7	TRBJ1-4	CASSSRPKHEKLFF
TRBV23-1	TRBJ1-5	CASSHRKRQIYSNQPQHF